This T cell receptor (beta chain) was observed in a study of blood T cell repertoires in COVID-19. Study-wide background: Acute and convalescent COVID-19 samples came from the United States, Italy and Spain. Sources were T cells, B-cell-depleted T cells, or PBMCs; the material itself was cDNA or gDNA.

This clone has only one observation. Authors' processing steps: From reference gene primer amplification, estimates of nucleated cell counts were derived. The assay was immunoSEQ multiplex PCR, and TCRdb's table has in-frame clones only and misses some. V and J calls and clone size are given by that table; D and trimming were obtained from the DNA. The sample lists approximately 190,000 clones; about four fifths were seen once. The ends lost 5 bases at V and 5 bases at J; junction bases unmatched: 11. Germline lookup yields CDR1 MDHEN and CDR2 SYDVKM. The CDR3 is 16 residues long. What was sequenced was peripheral blood. This TCR was sampled from a woman aged 65 to 85 with active or convalescent COVID-19. The rearrangement joins TRBV28 to TRBJ2-1, with 8 bases matching TRBD1. The CDR3 reads CASSILPGQVHNEQFF. The CDR3 DNA follows: TGTGCCAGCAGTATACTACCGGGACAGGTCCACAATGAGCAGTTCTTC.